These 7 T cell receptor beta chains came from one sample sequenced in a study of T cells in localized non-small cell lung cancer. Measured with immunoSEQ multiplex PCR; TCRdb has only the in-frame clones, and not every one. The sample has about 27,000 clones; approximately 90% are singletons. The sequences come from peripheral blood, collected before any cancer treatment. These receptors were taken from an older female donor with stage II squamous cell lung carcinoma.

The chain has TRBV27 and TRBJ2-7, with D perhaps matching TRBD2 (6 bases). Germline CDR1 MNHEY, CDR2 SMNVEV (reference sequence). The CDR3 sequence is 15 residues long. The V end lost 3 bases, the J end lost 5 bases, and 17 bases lay between the germline ends. As DNA, the CDR3 is TGTGCCAGCAGTTTGTGGCGGGGAAGGAAAAACGAGCAGTACTTC. Translating it yields CASSLWRGRKNEQYF.

The chain combines TRBV11-3 with TRBJ2-7, with a weak D call TRBD1 (5 bases). The CDR3 extends over 15 amino acids. Trimming pared 1 base from V and 0 bases from J, leaving 10 bases between. CDR1 and CDR2 from the germline V gene are SGHNT and YENEEA. This CDR3 reads CASSLGVQDSYEQYF. The CDR3 DNA is TGTGCCAGCAGCTTAGGGGTACAGGACTCCTACGAGCAGTACTTC.

The chain uses TRBV6-5 and TRBJ1-1; perhaps TRBD1 as D (6 bases). V was trimmed by 0 bases and J by 0 bases, leaving 8 bases between them. Germline V lookup: CDR1 MNHEY, CDR2 SVGAGI. CDR3 length: 15 residues. The CDR3 nucleotides read TGTGCCAGCAGTTACTCGAGGGGGGTGAACACTGAAGCTTTCTTT. Translation gives CASSYSRGVNTEAFF.

V and J are TRBV5-5 and TRBJ2-1; D is perhaps TRBD1 or TRBD2 (5 bases each). With 0 bases removed from V and 7 bases from J, the gap between germline ends came to 20 bases. The CDR3 extends over 17 amino acids. Germline-derived CDR1 and CDR2 are SGHKS and YYEKEE (reference sequence). The chain's CDR3 is CASSLDFGGALRNEQFF. CDR3 nucleotide sequence: TGTGCCAGCAGCTTGGATTTTGGGGGAGCTCTCAGAAATGAGCAGTTCTTC.

The chain couples TRBV18 to TRBJ2-5; TRBD1 aligns across 7 bases. Trimming took 3 bases from V and 3 from J; bases not matched to a gene: 1. This CDR3 contains 13 residues. The V gene's germline CDR1 is KGHSH and CDR2 LQKENI. CDR3 region: CASSPTGEETQYF. CDR3 coding DNA: TGTGCCAGCTCACCTACAGGGGAAGAGACCCAGTACTTC.

The chain combines TRBV19 with TRBJ1-6; TRBD1 is a possible D gene (5 bases). CDR3 length: 14 amino acids. V was clipped by 5 bases and J by 6 bases, with 11 bases between them. Germline V lookup: CDR1 LNHDA, CDR2 SQIVND (reference sequence). The CDR3 sequence is CASSWTYGNSPLHF. CDR3 bases: TGTGCCAGTAGTTGGACATACGGTAATTCACCCCTCCACTTT.

The chain links TRBV7-2 to TRBJ1-2; D ambiguous. Looked up from germline, CDR1 is SGHTA and CDR2 is FQGNSA. CDR3 length: 14 residues. Trimming cost V 4 bases and J 2 bases, with 11 bases left between them. The CDR3 loop is CASSSEGLNYGYTF. The DNA of the CDR3 is TGTGCCAGCAGCTCCGAGGGCCTCAACTATGGCTACACCTTC. Full variable domain (missing parts from reference TRBV7-2 and TRBJ1-2): GAGVSQSPSNKVTEKGKDVELRCDPISGHTALYWYRQSLGQGLEFLIYFQGNSAPDKSGLPSDRFSAERTGGSVSTLTIQRTQQEDSAVYLCASSSEGLNYGYTFGSGTRLTVV.